The entry that follows covers one TCR beta chain sequence. Within the sample, other DNA sequences also encode this same CDR3. The data belong to a study of blood T cell repertoires in COVID-19. Study summary: Samples taken during acute and convalescent COVID-19 were collected in the United States, Italy and Spain. PBMCs, B-cell-depleted T cells, or T cells provided the cDNA or gDNA that made up the material.

V gave up 4 bases and J gave up 7 bases; unmatched junction bases: 7. Germline loops: CDR1 SNHLY, CDR2 FYNNEI. The CDR3 is 14 residues long. Some clones are missing from TCRdb's copy, which holds only in-frame ones; the method was immunoSEQ multiplex PCR. The table has 110,000 to 150,000 clones, 70% to 85% seen once. Sequencing used peripheral blood. The TCR was taken from a man in his sixties with active or convalescent COVID-19. The chain combines TRBV2 with TRBJ1-5; 7 positions agree with TRBD1. CDR3 loop: CASSGQGVNQPQHF. The CDR3 nucleotides are TGTGCCAGCAGTGGACAGGGAGTAAACCAGCCCCAGCATTTT.